The 11 T cell receptor beta chains in this list originate from one sample, sequenced in a study of blood T cells in healthy people across ages. Then a second PCR, running about 6 to 11 cycles, was carried out with a sample-barcoded 5' primer and a J-beta primer mix. MiXCR, applied by TCRdb to the 5' RACE reads, yields one record per CDR3 protein. The data hold hundreds of thousands of distinct CDR3 sequences, with roughly 24% observed a single time. The data also belong to a second study, concerning T cells of mothers and their children.

The sample was blood. The receptors originated from a boy younger than 18 in good health.

This chain connects TRBV28 to TRBJ2-2, with D unresolved. CDR1 MDHEN and CDR2 SYDVKM come from the germline V gene. The V end was cut by 3 bases, the J end by 2 bases, with 10 bases between. CDR3 length: 15 amino acids. The CDR3 is CASSFGSLNTGELFF. Here the CDR3 DNA reads TGTGCCAGCAGTTTCGGGTCCCTTAACACCGGGGAGCTGTTTTTT.

The chain couples TRBV30 to TRBJ1-5, with D uncertain. The CDR3 sequence is 14 residues long. V was cut by 3 bases and J by 1 base, with 10 bases left in between. Looked up from germline, CDR1 is GTSNPN and CDR2 is SVGIG (reference sequence). The CDR3 coding sequence is TGTGCCTGGAGCGAAGGGATGAGCAATCAGCCCCAGCATTTT. Its translation is CAWSEGMSNQPQHF. Combining the CDR3 with reference TRBV30 and TRBJ1-5 gives the whole variable domain SQTIHQWPATLVQPVGSPLSLECTVEGTSNPNLYWYRQAAGRGLQLLFYSVGIGQISSEVPQNLSASRPQDRQFILSSKKLLLSDSGFYLCAWSEGMSNQPQHFGDGTRLSIL.

This clonotype was seen more than once but under ten times. The rearrangement joins TRBV7-3 to TRBJ2-7; TRBD2 matches at 7 bases. J was trimmed by 3 bases and V by 2 bases; bases with no gene match: 7. CDR1 and CDR2 (germline): SGHTA, FQGTGA. This CDR3 contains 15 residues. The CDR3 sequence is CASSLSGGGLYEQYF. As DNA, the CDR3 is TGTGCCAGCAGCTTATCGGGCGGGGGACTCTACGAGCAGTACTTC.

This clonotype appeared many times. The chain has TRBV29-1 and TRBJ2-5; possibly TRBD2 for D (6 bases). The germline V gene has CDR1 SQVTM and CDR2 ANQGSEA. There are 13 residues in the CDR3. Trimming shortened V by 7 bases and J by 4 bases, and 16 bases separated the two germline ends. In DNA form, the CDR3 reads TGCAGCGCCTACGGTGGGGGGTCAGAGACCCAGTACTTC. Protein sequence: CSAYGGGSETQYF.

The chain recombines TRBV12-3 or TRBV12-4 with TRBJ2-1, with D possibly being TRBD1 or TRBD2 (6 bases each). With 2 bases removed from V and 0 bases from J, the gap between germline ends came to 14 bases. The CDR3 length is 17 residues. This CDR3 reads CASSLSAGGDSYNEQFF. In DNA form, the CDR3 reads TGTGCCAGCAGTTTAAGTGCCGGGGGCGACTCCTACAATGAGCAGTTCTTC.

This rearrangement joins TRBV29-1 to TRBJ1-4, with D possibly being TRBD1 (6 bases). The V end lost 6 bases, the J end lost 1 base, and 9 bases lay between the germline ends. The CDR3 covers 13 residues. CDR1 and CDR2 (germline): SQVTM, ANQGSEA. The CDR3 here is CSVARGTNEKLFF. CDR3 nucleotides: TGCAGCGTCGCCAGGGGAACTAATGAAAAACTGTTTTTT.

This clonotype was seen only a few times. The chain couples TRBV3-1 to TRBJ1-4; D is unclear. This CDR3 spans 14 amino acids. Germline CDR1 reads LGHDT; CDR2 reads YNNKEL (reference sequence). Deletions cut 3 bases from V and 8 bases from J, with 13 bases between. The CDR3 region is CASSQTRLGEKLFF. The CDR3 DNA reads TGTGCCAGCAGCCAGACCCGGCTGGGGGAAAAACTGTTTTTT.

This clonotype has just a few counts. Mismatch with germline at one junction end may stem from a read error. The chain carries TRBV5-5 and TRBJ1-2, with 9 bases matching TRBD1. The CDR3 is made up of 16 amino acids. Germline V gene lookup returns CDR1 SGHKS and CDR2 YYEKEE (reference sequence). The CDR3 sequence: CACSSERRQGGPSYTF. The DNA of the CDR3 is TGTGCCTGCAGCTCCGAAAGAAGACAGGGGGGGCCAAGCTACACCTTC.

The table lists this clonotype with a few counts. The chain joins TRBV20-1 to TRBJ2-2; maybe TRBD2 (6 bases). The V and J ends lost 6 bases and 1 base respectively, with 12 bases between them. The CDR3 length is 14 residues. The germline gives CDR1 DFQATT, CDR2 SNEGSKA (reference sequence). This chain's CDR3 is CSAPGLENTGELFF. For the CDR3, the DNA is TGCAGTGCCCCGGGACTTGAGAACACCGGGGAGCTGTTTTTT.

This chain uses TRBV30 with TRBJ2-1; D possibly corresponds to TRBD1 (5 bases). The germline gives CDR1 GTSNPN, CDR2 SVGIG (reference sequence). The CDR3 totals 13 residues. V was pared by 7 bases and J by 5 bases, with 15 bases between. For the CDR3, the DNA is TGTGCCTTGCAAAGGGGATCGAACAATGAGCAGTTCTTC. Translation: CALQRGSNNEQFF.

The V call is TRBV2, the J call TRBJ1-4; D may be TRBD1 (5 bases). CDR3 length: 12 amino acids. V was pared by 8 bases and J by 11 bases, with 15 bases between. Germline CDR1 reads SNHLY; CDR2 reads FYNNEI. CDR3 nucleotides: TGTGCCAGCGAGGGGCCATGGCGGAAACTGTTTTTT. Its translation is CASEGPWRKLFF.